A single sample gave rise to the 17 T cell receptor beta chains below, sequenced in a study of cytomegalovirus exposure and HLA in healthy donors. The data were produced by immunoSEQ multiplex PCR, yet TCRdb's version contains in-frame clones alone and is incomplete. The table has fewer than 250,000 clones, roughly 84% seen once; the top ten hold roughly 2%. The sequenced sample was PBMCs. Receptors were obtained from a woman younger than 35 in good health and CMV-seropositive.

The chain combines TRBV7-2 with TRBJ2-5; a weak D match, TRBD2 (8 bases). The CDR3 consists of 18 residues. Trimming left V 3 bases short and J 5 bases short, with 25 bases between. Germline V gene lookup returns CDR1 SGHTA and CDR2 FQGNSA. The CDR3 coding sequence is TGTGCCAGCAGCTTCTCCAGGGATAGAGTAGCGGGACAGGAGACCCAGTACTTC. It translates to CASSFSRDRVAGQETQYF.

As to this clone: Compared with germline, one end of the junction differs, possibly owing to a read error. The rearrangement links TRBV15 to TRBJ1-4, with D perhaps matching TRBD1 (5 bases). The CDR3 consists of 13 residues. Germline V gives CDR1 LNHNV, CDR2 YYDKDF (reference sequence). The CDR3 loop reads CATSRDRIEGASF. In DNA, the CDR3 is TGTGCCACCAGCAGAGATAGGATTGAAGGGGCGAGTTTT. The complete variable domain, with remaining parts taken from reference TRBV15 and TRBJ1-4, reads DAMVIQNPRYQVTQFGKPVTLSCSQTLNHNVMYWYQQKSSQAPKLLFHYYDKDFNNEADTPDNFQSRRPNTSFCFLDIRSPGLGDTAMYLCATSRDRIEGASFGSGTQLSVL.

This chain uses TRBV6-6 with TRBJ1-1; TRBD1 agrees at 8 bases. Germline V gives CDR1 MNHNY, CDR2 SVGAGI (reference sequence). With V trimmed by 6 bases and J by 6 bases, 9 bases remained unmatched. This CDR3 contains 14 residues. CDR3 residues: CASSRTRTGSEAFF. In DNA, the CDR3 is TGTGCCAGCAGCCGTACGAGGACAGGGTCTGAAGCTTTCTTT.

This chain joins TRBV6-1 and TRBJ1-2, with D perhaps TRBD1 (6 bases). Trimming pared 10 bases from V and 4 bases from J, leaving 13 bases between. The CDR3 loop spans 12 amino acids. Germline CDR1 reads MNHNS; CDR2 reads SASEGT. The CDR3 loop reads CATGPQGYGYTF. As DNA, the CDR3 is TGTGCCACCGGGCCACAGGGCTATGGCTACACCTTC.

This chain connects TRBV28 to TRBJ2-7, with 8 bases fitting TRBD1. The V segment lost 5 bases and the J segment 0 bases; nucleotides outside the gene matches: 12. CDR3 size: 17 residues. The V gene's germline CDR1 is MDHEN and CDR2 SYDVKM. The CDR3 is CASSPRSRGLSSYEQYF. The CDR3 bases are TGTGCCAGCAGTCCCCGCTCCAGGGGGCTTAGCTCCTACGAGCAGTACTTC.

Notes on this clone: This same CDR3 is encoded by further DNA sequences in the sample. The genes are TRBV30 and TRBJ2-1, with D maybe TRBD2 (5 bases). The germline gives CDR1 GTSNPN, CDR2 SVGIG (reference sequence). This CDR3 spans 12 amino acids. The ends were cut back, 3 bases at V and 6 bases at J, with 9 bases in the middle. CDR3 sequence: CAWSGLSNEQFF. The CDR3 bases are TGTGCCTGGAGCGGACTCTCCAATGAGCAGTTCTTC.

This chain uses TRBV2 with TRBJ2-5, with D tentatively TRBD1 (5 bases). The CDR3 length is 12 residues. Germline CDR1 is SNHLY and CDR2 is FYNNEI. V was shortened by 6 bases and J by 7 bases, with 12 bases between the two germline ends. This CDR3 is CASSPNGATQYF. The CDR3 bases are TGTGCCAGCAGCCCCAATGGGGCGACCCAGTACTTC.

The V call is TRBV28, the J call TRBJ2-7; 14 bases map to TRBD2. V shed 4 bases, J shed 3 bases, and the junction held 8 bases outside the gene matches. This CDR3 contains 17 residues. In germline, CDR1 is MDHEN, CDR2 SYDVKM. As DNA, the CDR3 is TGTGCCAGCAGTTACCGACTAGCGGGGGGGGGACTCTACGAGCAGTACTTC. As protein: CASSYRLAGGGLYEQYF.

This clone was counted once. The chain combines TRBV7-6 with TRBJ2-1; maybe TRBD2 (6 bases). The germline V and J ends were trimmed by 2 bases and 0 bases, with 17 bases remaining between them. Germline CDR1 SGHVS, CDR2 FNYEAQ. The CDR3 is 18 amino acids. CDR3 in amino acids: CASSLRLSGKSSYNEQFF. The CDR3 region has the DNA TGTGCCAGCAGCTTAAGGCTTAGCGGAAAAAGCTCCTACAATGAGCAGTTCTTC.

The V and J genes are TRBV5-4 and TRBJ2-3, with 11 bases fitting TRBD2. The V gene end was trimmed by 0 bases and the J gene end by 3 bases; junction bases not matched to a gene: 3. Germline assignment: CDR1 SGHNT and CDR2 YYREEE (reference sequence). The CDR3 runs to 16 residues. Here the CDR3 reads CASSLEGLAVTDTQYF. The CDR3 DNA follows: TGTGCCAGCAGCTTGGAGGGACTAGCGGTTACAGATACGCAGTATTTT.

The chain combines TRBV5-1 with TRBJ1-1; 10 bases match TRBD1. The CDR3 length is 17 residues. Unmatched junction bases numbered 8, after V lost 2 bases and J lost 1 base. CDR1 and CDR2 from the germline V gene are SGHRS and YFSETQ. Here the CDR3 DNA reads TGCGCCAGCAGCTTCCGGGACAGGGGAGGAGGGAACACTGAAGCTTTCTTT. Protein product: CASSFRDRGGGNTEAFF.

This chain links TRBV4-1 with TRBJ2-5; the D gene is possibly TRBD1 (8 bases). Trimming cost V 5 bases and J 5 bases, with 18 bases left between them. The CDR3 covers 15 residues. Germline assignment: CDR1 MGHRA and CDR2 YSYEKL. CDR3 sequence reads: CASSNRGGPGETQYF. The DNA for the CDR3 is TGCGCCAGCAGCAACAGGGGGGGCCCGGGGGAGACCCAGTACTTC.

The chain employs TRBV27 and TRBJ1-2; 8 bases line up with TRBD1. J was trimmed by 3 bases and V by 5 bases; bases with no gene match: 11. This CDR3 comprises 16 residues. Germline CDR1 reads MNHEY; CDR2 reads SMNVEV (reference sequence). CDR3 bases: TGTGCCAGCAGTCTCCAGGGCCAGGGGGCTTACTATGGCTACACCTTC. This gives the protein CASSLQGQGAYYGYTF.

The chain links TRBV7-8 to TRBJ2-7, with 10 bases matching TRBD2. With 5 bases clipped from V and 3 bases from J, the junction kept 13 bases outside the gene matches. The CDR3 is made up of 17 amino acids. The germline V gene has CDR1 SGHVS and CDR2 FQNEAQ. In DNA, the CDR3 is TGTGCCAGCAGCGCCTCATTTAGCGGGAGGACAAACTACGAGCAGTACTTC. Translating it yields CASSASFSGRTNYEQYF.

The chain uses TRBV5-1 and TRBJ2-1, with a tentative D call TRBD2 (6 bases). Germline V lookup: CDR1 SGHRS, CDR2 YFSETQ. V shed 0 bases and J shed 2 bases, with 15 bases lying between them. This CDR3 has 17 residues. For the CDR3, the DNA is TGCGCCAGCAGCTTGGCCACTCTGGGGAGGACCTACAATGAGCAGTTCTTC. It codes for CASSLATLGRTYNEQFF.

The chain is built from TRBV7-3 and TRBJ2-1, with 9 positions matching TRBD2. V shed 1 base and J 6 bases; nucleotides not matched to a gene: 4. The CDR3 has 15 amino acids. CDR1 and CDR2 from the germline V gene are SGHTA and FQGTGA. CDR3 protein: CASSLIGGRGNEQFF. CDR3 DNA sequence: TGTGCCAGCAGCTTAATAGGCGGGAGGGGCAATGAGCAGTTCTTC.

The J gene is TRBJ2-7, the V gene TRBV4-1; 8 bases agree with TRBD2. Per germline, CDR1 MGHRA and CDR2 YSYEKL. The CDR3 consists of 16 residues. The V gene end was trimmed by 1 base and the J gene end by 6 bases; junction bases not matched to a gene: 11. The CDR3 is CASSQVMAGGRVEQYF. In DNA, the CDR3 is TGCGCCAGCAGCCAAGTGATGGCGGGAGGCCGGGTCGAGCAGTACTTC.